A selection of T cell receptor beta chains follows, all from one sample in a study of blood T cell repertoires in COVID-19. Sequencing used immunoSEQ multiplex PCR; TCRdb keeps in-frame clones, though not all of them. The sample includes 150,000 to 200,000 clones, about 86% of them seen just once. The specimen sequenced was peripheral blood. The receptors here all came from a woman at least 80 years old with acute or convalescent COVID-19. Both conserved end residues are part of each CDR3. The order of the fields is CDR3 protein, CDR3 DNA, V gene, J gene, clone size, D gene. A D gene is named only where the DNA matches it firmly. Clone sizes are given selectively: once, few, many, or a class where the clone is expanded.

CATAGYNEQFF,TGTGCCACGGCAGGGTACAATGAGCAGTTCTTC,TRBV7-8,TRBJ2-1,once,-
CASSRRTGTNEQYF,TGTGCCAGCAGCCGACGGACAGGGACGAACGAGCAGTACTTC,TRBV6-5,TRBJ2-7,-,TRBD1
CSGQPGTNTDTQYF,TGCAGCGGACAACCCGGGACAAACACAGATACGCAGTATTTT,TRBV29-1,TRBJ2-3,-,-
CASSLASDLDYGYTF,TGTGCCAGCAGCTTGGCCTCAGACCTAGACTATGGCTACACCTTC,TRBV5-4,TRBJ1-2,-,-
CASTWRGTQYF,TGTGCCAGCACCTGGAGGGGTACGCAGTATTTT,TRBV12-3/TRBV12-4,TRBJ2-3,few,-
CASSSRLQGGGNTGELFF,TGTGCCAGCAGCTCTCGACTCCAAGGGGGGGGAAACACCGGGGAGCTGTTTTTT,TRBV9,TRBJ2-2,-,-
CASSQGGSYGYTF,TGTGCCAGCTCGCAAGGAGGCTCCTATGGCTACACCTTC,TRBV18,TRBJ1-2,-,-
CASSLTGDTQYF,TGTGCCAGCAGCCTGACGGGAGATACGCAGTATTTT,TRBV5-4,TRBJ2-3,-,-
CASSQARGHTEAFF,TGCGCCAGCAGCCAGGCCAGGGGGCATACTGAAGCTTTCTTT,TRBV4-3,TRBJ1-1,few,TRBD1
CAISERGYNSPLHF,TGTGCCATCAGCGAGCGGGGCTATAATTCACCCCTCCACTTT,TRBV10-3,TRBJ1-6,-,-
CASSYQGQGDSPLHF,TGTGCCAGCAGTTATCAAGGGCAGGGGGATTCACCCCTCCACTTT,TRBV6-6,TRBJ1-6,-,TRBD1
CASRDRAPDTQYF,TGTGCCAGCCGGGACAGGGCCCCAGATACGCAGTATTTT,TRBV19,TRBJ2-3,-,TRBD1
CASTEQGAFNGYTF,TGTGCCAGTACCGAACAGGGGGCGTTTAACGGCTACACCTTC,TRBV19,TRBJ1-2,-,TRBD1
CASTLTTGPRSSAQETQYF,TGTGCCAGCACCCTGACAACAGGTCCCAGATCCTCGGCCCAAGAGACCCAGTACTTC,TRBV2,TRBJ2-5,-,-
CASSSSTGGWYEQYF,TGTGCCAGCAGTTCCTCGACAGGGGGCTGGTACGAGCAGTACTTC,TRBV27,TRBJ2-7,-,TRBD1
CASSPSAGELFF,TGTGCTAGCAGCCCCTCCGCCGGGGAGCTGTTTTTT,TRBV7-7,TRBJ2-2,-,-
CASSLQGNEQFF,TGCGCCAGCAGCTTACAGGGCAATGAGCAGTTCTTC,TRBV5-1,TRBJ2-1,once,-
CSVVRGDYGYTF,TGCAGCGTTGTCAGGGGAGACTATGGCTACACCTTC,TRBV29-1,TRBJ1-2,-,-